This entry features one TCR beta chain sequence. The antigen is not known. Produced via immunoSEQ multiplex PCR; TCRdb's table is partial and in-frame only. The repertoire holds about 16,000 clones, with approximately 80% as singletons. These data are taken from a study of somatic mutations in cytotoxic T cells in rheumatoid arthritis. Study summary: Blood (just under 31 ml EDTA) from each patient was taken right after diagnosis, before any treatment.

From germline, CDR1 is LGHNT and CDR2 FRNRAP. The CDR3 sequence is 14 residues long. The V end was cut by 0 bases, the J end by 1 base, with 5 bases between. Findings of the study overall: There was no significant difference in CD8+ T-cell clonality between rheumatoid arthritis patients and age-matched healthy controls. Over 20% of CD8+ cells belonged to the largest CD8+ clone in about an eighth of the roughly 60 patients. No age-related increase in CD8+ clonality was seen in healthy controls, but one was seen in rheumatoid arthritis patients.

Source material: CD8+ T cells sorted from blood. The rearrangement uses TRBV12-5 and TRBJ2-3, with unresolved D. This TCR was recovered from an adult with rheumatoid arthritis. CDR3 in amino acids: CASGLVLGTDTQYF. CDR3 sequence (DNA): TGTGCTAGTGGTTTGGTCTTGGGCACAGATACGCAGTATTTT.